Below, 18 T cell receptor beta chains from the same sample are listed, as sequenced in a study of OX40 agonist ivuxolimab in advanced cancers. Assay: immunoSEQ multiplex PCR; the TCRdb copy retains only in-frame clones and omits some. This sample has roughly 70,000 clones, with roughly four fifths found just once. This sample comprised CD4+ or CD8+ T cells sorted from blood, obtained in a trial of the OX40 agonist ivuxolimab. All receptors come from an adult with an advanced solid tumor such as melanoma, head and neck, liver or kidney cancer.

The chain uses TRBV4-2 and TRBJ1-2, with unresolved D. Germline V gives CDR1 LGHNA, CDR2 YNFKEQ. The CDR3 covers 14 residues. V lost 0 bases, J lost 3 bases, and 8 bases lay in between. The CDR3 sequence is CASSQDGGYYGYTF. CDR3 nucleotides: TGTGCCAGCAGCCAAGACGGAGGGTACTATGGCTACACCTTC.

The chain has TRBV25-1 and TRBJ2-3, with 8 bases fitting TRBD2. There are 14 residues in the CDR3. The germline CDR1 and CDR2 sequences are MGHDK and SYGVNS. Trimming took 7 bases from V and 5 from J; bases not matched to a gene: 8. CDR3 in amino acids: CASTVAGGGDTQYF. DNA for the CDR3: TGTGCCAGCACCGTGGCGGGGGGTGGAGATACGCAGTATTTT.

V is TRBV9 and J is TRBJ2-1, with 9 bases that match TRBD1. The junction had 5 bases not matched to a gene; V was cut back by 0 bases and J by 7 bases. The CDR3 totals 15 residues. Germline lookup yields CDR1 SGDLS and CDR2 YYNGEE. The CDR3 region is CASSVAVGTGNEQFF. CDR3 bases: TGTGCCAGCAGCGTAGCAGTAGGGACAGGGAATGAGCAGTTCTTC. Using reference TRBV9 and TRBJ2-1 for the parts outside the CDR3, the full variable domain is DSGVTQTPKHLITATGQRVTLRCSPRSGDLSVYWYQQSLDQGLQFLIQYYNGEERAKGNILERFSAQQFPDLHSELNLSSLELGDSALYFCASSVAVGTGNEQFFGPGTRLTVL.

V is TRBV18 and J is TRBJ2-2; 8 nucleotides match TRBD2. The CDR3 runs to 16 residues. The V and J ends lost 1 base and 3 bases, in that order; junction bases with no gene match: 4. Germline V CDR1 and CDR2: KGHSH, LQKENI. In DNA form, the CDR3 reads TGTGCCAGCTCACCACGACTAGCGCCTTACACCGGGGAGCTGTTTTTT. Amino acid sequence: CASSPRLAPYTGELFF.

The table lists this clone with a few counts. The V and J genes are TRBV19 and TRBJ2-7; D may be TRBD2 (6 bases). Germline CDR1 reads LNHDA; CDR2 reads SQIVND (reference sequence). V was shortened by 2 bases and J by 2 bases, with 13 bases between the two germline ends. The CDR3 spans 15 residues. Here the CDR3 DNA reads TGTGCCAGTAGTATACGGTTTGGAGGGCCCTACGAGCAGTACGTC. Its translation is CASSIRFGGPYEQYV.

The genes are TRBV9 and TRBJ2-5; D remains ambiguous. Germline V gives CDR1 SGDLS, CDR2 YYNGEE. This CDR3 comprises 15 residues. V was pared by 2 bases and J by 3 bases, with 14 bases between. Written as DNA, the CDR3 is TGTGCCAGCAGCGTTGGGGTAAACCCTGAAGAGACCCAGTACTTC. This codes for CASSVGVNPEETQYF.

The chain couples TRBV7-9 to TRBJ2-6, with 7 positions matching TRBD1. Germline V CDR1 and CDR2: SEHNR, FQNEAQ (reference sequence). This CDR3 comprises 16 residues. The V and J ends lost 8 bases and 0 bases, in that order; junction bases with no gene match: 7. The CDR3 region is CASAPRGNSGANVLTF. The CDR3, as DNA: TGTGCCAGCGCCCCCAGGGGGAACTCTGGGGCCAACGTCCTGACTTTC.

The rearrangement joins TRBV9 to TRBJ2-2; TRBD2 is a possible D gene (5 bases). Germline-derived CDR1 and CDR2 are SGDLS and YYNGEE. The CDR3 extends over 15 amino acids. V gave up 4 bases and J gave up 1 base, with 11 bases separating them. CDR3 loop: CASSPKEGNTGELFF. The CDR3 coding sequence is TGTGCCAGCAGCCCGAAAGAGGGGAACACCGGGGAGCTGTTTTTT. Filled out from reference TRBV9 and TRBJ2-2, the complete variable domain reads DSGVTQTPKHLITATGQRVTLRCSPRSGDLSVYWYQQSLDQGLQFLIQYYNGEERAKGNILERFSAQQFPDLHSELNLSSLELGDSALYFCASSPKEGNTGELFFGEGSRLTVL.

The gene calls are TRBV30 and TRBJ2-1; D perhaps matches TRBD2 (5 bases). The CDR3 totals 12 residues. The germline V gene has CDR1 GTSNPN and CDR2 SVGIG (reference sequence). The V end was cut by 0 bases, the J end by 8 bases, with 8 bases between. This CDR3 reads CAWSVLSDEQFF. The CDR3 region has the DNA TGTGCCTGGAGTGTACTTAGCGATGAGCAGTTCTTC.

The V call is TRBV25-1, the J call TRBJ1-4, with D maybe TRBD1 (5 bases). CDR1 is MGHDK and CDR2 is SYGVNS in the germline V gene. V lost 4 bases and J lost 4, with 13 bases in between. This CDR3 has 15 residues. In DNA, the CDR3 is TGTGCCAGCAGTGCCCGTCGGGGCTTTAATGAAAAACTGTTTTTT. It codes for CASSARRGFNEKLFF.

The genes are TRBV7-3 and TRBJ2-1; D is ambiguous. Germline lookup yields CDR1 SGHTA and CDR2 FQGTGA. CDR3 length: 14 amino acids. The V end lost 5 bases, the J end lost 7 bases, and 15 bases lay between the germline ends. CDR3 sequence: CASSLGPQGNEQFF. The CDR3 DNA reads TGTGCCAGCAGCCTGGGTCCCCAAGGGAATGAGCAGTTCTTC.

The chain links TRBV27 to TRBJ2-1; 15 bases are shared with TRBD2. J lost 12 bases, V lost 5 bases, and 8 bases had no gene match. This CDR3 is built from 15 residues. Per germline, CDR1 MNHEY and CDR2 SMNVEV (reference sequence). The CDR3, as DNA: TGTGCCAGCAGTCCGGGACTAGCGGGAGGCTCTGGGCAGTTCTTC. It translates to CASSPGLAGGSGQFF.

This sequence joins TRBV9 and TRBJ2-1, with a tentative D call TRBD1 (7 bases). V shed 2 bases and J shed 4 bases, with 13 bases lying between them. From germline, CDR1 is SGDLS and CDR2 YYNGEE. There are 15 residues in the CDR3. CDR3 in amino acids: CASSVQTGTYNEQFF. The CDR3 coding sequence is TGTGCCAGCAGCGTCCAGACAGGGACTTACAATGAGCAGTTCTTC.

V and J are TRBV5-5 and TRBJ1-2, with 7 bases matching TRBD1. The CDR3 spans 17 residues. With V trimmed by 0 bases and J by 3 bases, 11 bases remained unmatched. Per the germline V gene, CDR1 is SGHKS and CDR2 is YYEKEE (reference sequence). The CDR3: CASSLGLDRVKDYGYTF. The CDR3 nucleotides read TGTGCCAGCAGCTTGGGACTCGACAGGGTGAAAGACTATGGCTACACCTTC.

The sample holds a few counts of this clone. CDR3 DNA sequence: TGTGCCAGCCGACAGGGGTTGAGCGGGAGGTACCCCTACAATGAGCAGTTCTTC. Amino acids: CASRQGLSGRYPYNEQFF. The chain recombines TRBV19 with TRBJ2-1, with a tentative D call TRBD2 (9 bases). Deletions cut 9 bases from V and 2 bases from J, with 26 bases between. The CDR3 extends over 18 amino acids. The germline CDR1 and CDR2 sequences are LNHDA and SQIVND (reference sequence).

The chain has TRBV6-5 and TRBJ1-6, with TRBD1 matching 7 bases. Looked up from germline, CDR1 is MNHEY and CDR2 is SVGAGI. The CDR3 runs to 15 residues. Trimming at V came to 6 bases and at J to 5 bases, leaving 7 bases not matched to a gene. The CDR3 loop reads CASSRRDSNNSPLHF. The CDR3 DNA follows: TGTGCCAGCAGCCGCCGGGACAGCAATAATTCACCCCTCCACTTT.

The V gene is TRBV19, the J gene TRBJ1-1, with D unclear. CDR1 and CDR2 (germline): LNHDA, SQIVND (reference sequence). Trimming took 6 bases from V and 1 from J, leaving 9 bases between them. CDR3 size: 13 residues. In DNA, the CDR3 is TGTGCCAGTAGCGGGAAGGGGAACACTGAAGCTTTCTTT. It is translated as CASSGKGNTEAFF.

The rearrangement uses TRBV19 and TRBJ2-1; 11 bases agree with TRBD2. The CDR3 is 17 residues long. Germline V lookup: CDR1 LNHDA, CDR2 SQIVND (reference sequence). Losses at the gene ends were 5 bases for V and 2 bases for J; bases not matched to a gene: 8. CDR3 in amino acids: CASSPQGTSGPYNEQFF. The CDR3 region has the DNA TGTGCCAGTAGTCCTCAGGGGACTAGCGGTCCCTACAATGAGCAGTTCTTC.